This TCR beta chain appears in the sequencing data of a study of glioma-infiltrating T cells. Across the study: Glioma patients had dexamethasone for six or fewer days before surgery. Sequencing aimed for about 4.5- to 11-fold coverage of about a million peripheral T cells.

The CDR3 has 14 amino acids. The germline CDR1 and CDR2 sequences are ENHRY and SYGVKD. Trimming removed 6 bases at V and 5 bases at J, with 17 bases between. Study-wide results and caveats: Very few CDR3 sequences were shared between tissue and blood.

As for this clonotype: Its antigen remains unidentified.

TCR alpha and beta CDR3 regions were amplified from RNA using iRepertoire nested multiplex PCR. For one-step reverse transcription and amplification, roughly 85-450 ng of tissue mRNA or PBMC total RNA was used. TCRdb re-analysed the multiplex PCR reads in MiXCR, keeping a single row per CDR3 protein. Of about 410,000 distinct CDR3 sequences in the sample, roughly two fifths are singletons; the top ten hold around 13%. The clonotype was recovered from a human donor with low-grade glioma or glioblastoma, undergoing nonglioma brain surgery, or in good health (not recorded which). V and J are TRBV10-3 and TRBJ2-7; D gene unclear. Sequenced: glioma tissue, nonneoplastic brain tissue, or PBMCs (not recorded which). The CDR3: CAISNPDRRDEQYF. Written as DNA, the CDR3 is TGTGCCATCAGCAACCCGGACCGCCGGGACGAGCAGTACTTC.